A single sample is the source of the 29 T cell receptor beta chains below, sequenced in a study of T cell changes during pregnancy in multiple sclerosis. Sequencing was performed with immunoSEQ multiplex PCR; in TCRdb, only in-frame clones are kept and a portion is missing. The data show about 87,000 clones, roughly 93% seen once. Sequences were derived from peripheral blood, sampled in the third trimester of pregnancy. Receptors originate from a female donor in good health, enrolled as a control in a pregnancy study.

CDR3 loop: CASSSAFAGAEEGETQYF. Written as DNA, the CDR3 is TGTGCCAGCAGTTCTGCGTTTGCGGGAGCCGAGGAAGGAGAGACCCAGTACTTC. The chain is built from TRBV28 and TRBJ2-5, with TRBD2 identical over 7 bases. The CDR3 has 18 amino acids. Germline V gene sequence: CDR1 MDHEN, CDR2 SYDVKM. V was clipped by 4 bases and J by 4 bases; unmatched bases: 18.

CDR3 sequence reads: CASSRTSGRDEQYF. In nucleotides, the CDR3 is TGTGCCAGCAGCCGGACTAGCGGGAGGGACGAGCAGTACTTC. The chain has TRBV6-5 and TRBJ2-7; 15 bases are shared with TRBD2. Trimming cost V 6 bases and J 5 bases; bases outside gene matches: 2. Germline CDR1 and CDR2: MNHEY and SVGAGI. This CDR3 contains 14 residues.

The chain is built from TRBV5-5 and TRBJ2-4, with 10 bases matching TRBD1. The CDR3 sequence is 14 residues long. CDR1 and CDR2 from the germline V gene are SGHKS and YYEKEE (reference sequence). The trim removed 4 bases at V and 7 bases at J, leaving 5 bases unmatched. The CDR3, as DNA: TGTGCCAGCAGCGTTGGACAGGGGGGGAACATTCAGTACTTC. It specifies CASSVGQGGNIQYF.

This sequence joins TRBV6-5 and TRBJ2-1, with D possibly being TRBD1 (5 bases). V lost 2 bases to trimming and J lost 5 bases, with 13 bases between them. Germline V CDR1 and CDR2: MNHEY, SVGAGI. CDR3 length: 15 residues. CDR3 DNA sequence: TGTGCCAGCAGTTACGGGCAGGGCCTAAACAATGAGCAGTTCTTC. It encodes CASSYGQGLNNEQFF.

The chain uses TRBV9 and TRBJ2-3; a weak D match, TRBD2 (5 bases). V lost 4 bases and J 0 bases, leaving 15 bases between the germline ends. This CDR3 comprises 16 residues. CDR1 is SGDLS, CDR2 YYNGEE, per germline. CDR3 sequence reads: CASSQHGETSTDTQYF. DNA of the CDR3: TGTGCCAGCAGCCAACATGGGGAGACTAGCACAGATACGCAGTATTTT.

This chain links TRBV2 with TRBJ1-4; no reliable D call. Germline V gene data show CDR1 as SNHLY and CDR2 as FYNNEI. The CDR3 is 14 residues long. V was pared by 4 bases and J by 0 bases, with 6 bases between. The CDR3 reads CASSVLSTNEKLFF. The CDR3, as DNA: TGTGCCAGCAGTGTTCTTTCAACTAATGAAAAACTGTTTTTT.

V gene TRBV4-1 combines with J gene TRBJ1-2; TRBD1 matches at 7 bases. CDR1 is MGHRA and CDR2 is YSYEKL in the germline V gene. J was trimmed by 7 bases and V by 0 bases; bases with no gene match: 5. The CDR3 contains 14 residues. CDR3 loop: CASSQDDREAGYTF. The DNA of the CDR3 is TGCGCCAGCAGCCAAGATGACAGGGAGGCTGGCTACACCTTC.

The CDR3 bases are TGTGCCAGCGGAGGACAGGGGGTGGGCTACACCTTC. This gives the protein CASGGQGVGYTF. The chain is built from TRBV2 and TRBJ1-2; 10 nucleotides agree with TRBD1. The CDR3 spans 12 residues. The V gene's germline CDR1 is SNHLY and CDR2 FYNNEI. V gave up 8 bases and J gave up 8 bases; unmatched junction bases: 5.

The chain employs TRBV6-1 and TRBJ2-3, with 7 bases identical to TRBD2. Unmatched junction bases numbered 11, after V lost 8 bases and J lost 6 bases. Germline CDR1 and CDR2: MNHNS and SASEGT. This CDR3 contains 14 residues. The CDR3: CASYHAGAGDTQYF. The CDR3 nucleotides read TGTGCCAGCTATCACGCGGGAGCGGGCGATACGCAGTATTTT.

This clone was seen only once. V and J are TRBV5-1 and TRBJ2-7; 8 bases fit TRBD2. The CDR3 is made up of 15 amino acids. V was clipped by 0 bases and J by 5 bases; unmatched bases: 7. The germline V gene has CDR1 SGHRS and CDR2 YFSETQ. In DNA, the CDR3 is TGCGCCAGCAGCTTGGTTGCGGGAGGTTCCCACGAGCAGTACTTC. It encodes CASSLVAGGSHEQYF.

The DNA of the CDR3 is TGTGCCTGGAGTGTGTCGGGGGGCATCTACGAGCAGTACTTC. Its protein product is CAWSVSGGIYEQYF. This rearrangement joins TRBV30 to TRBJ2-7; a possible D gene is TRBD2 (7 bases). This CDR3 has 14 amino acids. The V end was cut by 0 bases, the J end by 3 bases, with 12 bases between. The germline V gene encodes CDR1 GTSNPN and CDR2 SVGIG (reference sequence).

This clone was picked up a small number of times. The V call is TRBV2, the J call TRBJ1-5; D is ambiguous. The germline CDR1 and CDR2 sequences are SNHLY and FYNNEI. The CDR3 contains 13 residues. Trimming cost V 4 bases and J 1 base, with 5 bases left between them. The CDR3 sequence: CASSVESNQPQHF. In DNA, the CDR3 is TGTGCCAGCAGTGTAGAGAGCAATCAGCCCCAGCATTTT.

The CDR3, as DNA: TGCGCCAGCAGCTTGGCGGGACTAACCCAAGAGACCCAGTACTTC. Translating gives CASSLAGLTQETQYF. The V gene is TRBV5-1, the J gene TRBJ2-5, with 7 positions matching TRBD2. The length of the CDR3 is 15 residues. Per germline, CDR1 SGHRS and CDR2 YFSETQ. With 0 bases clipped from V and 1 base from J, the junction kept 3 bases outside the gene matches.

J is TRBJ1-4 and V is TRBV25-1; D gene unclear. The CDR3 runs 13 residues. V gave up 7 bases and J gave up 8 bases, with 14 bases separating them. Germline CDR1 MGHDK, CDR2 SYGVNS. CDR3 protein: CASTDTQREKLFF. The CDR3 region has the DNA TGTGCCAGCACCGACACCCAGCGGGAAAAACTGTTTTTT.

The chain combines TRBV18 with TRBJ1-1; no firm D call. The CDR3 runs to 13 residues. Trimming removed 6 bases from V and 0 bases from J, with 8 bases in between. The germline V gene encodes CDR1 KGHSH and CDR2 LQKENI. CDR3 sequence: CASSGGLNTEAFF. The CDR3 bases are TGTGCCAGCTCGGGAGGATTGAACACTGAAGCTTTCTTT.

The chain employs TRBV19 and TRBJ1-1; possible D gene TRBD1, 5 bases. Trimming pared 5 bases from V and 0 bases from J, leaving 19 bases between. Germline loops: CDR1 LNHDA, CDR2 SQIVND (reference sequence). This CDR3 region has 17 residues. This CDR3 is CASSSRSTGRMNTEAFF. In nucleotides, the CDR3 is TGTGCCAGTAGTTCGAGATCCACAGGACGAATGAACACTGAAGCTTTCTTT.

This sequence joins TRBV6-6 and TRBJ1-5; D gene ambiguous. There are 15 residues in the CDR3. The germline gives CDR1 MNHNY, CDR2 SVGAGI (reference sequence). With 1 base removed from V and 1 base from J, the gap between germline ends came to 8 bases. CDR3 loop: CASSYWSQSNQPQHF. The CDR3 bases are TGTGCCAGCAGTTACTGGTCCCAGAGCAATCAGCCCCAGCATTTT.

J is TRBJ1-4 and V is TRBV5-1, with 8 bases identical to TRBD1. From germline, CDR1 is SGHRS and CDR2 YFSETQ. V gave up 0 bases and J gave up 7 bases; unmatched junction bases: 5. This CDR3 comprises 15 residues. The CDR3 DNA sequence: TGCGCCAGCAGCTTGGAAGGGACAGGAGGTGAAAAACTGTTTTTT. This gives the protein CASSLEGTGGEKLFF.

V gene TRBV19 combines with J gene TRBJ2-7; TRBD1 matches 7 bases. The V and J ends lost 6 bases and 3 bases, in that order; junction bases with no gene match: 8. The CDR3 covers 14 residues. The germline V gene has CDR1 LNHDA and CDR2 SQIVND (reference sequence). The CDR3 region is CASSDPGQFYEQYF. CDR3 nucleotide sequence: TGTGCCAGTAGCGACCCGGGACAGTTCTACGAGCAGTACTTC.

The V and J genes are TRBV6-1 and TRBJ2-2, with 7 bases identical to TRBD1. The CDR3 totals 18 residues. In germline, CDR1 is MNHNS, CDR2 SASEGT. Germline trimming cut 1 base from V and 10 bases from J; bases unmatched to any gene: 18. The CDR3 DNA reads TGTGCCAGCAGTGAAGACCCCACCCGAGACAGGGCGAAAGAGGAGCTGTTTTTT. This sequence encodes CASSEDPTRDRAKEELFF.

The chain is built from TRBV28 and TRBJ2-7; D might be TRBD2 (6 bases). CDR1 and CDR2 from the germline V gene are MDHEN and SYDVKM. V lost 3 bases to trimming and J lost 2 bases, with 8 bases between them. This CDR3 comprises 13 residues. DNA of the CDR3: TGTGCCAGCAGTTTGACTAGACCCTACGAGCAGTACTTC. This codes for CASSLTRPYEQYF.

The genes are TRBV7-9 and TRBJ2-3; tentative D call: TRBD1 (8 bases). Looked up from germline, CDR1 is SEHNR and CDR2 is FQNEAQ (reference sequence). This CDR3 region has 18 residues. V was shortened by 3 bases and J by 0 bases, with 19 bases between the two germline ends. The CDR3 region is CASSFPGRNRGSTDTQYF. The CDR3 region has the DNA TGTGCCAGCAGCTTCCCCGGGAGGAACAGGGGGAGCACAGATACGCAGTATTTT.

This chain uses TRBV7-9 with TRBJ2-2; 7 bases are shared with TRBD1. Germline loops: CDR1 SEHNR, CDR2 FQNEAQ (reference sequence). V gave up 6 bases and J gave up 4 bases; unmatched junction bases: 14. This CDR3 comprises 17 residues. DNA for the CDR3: TGTGCCAGCAGTCGCGGCTCAAAGGGACAGTCCACCGGGGAGCTGTTTTTT. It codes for CASSRGSKGQSTGELFF. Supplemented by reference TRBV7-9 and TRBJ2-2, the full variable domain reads DTGVSQNPRHKITKRGQNVTFRCDPISEHNRLYWYRQTLGQGPEFLTYFQNEAQLEKSRLLSDRFSAERPKGSFSTLEIQRTEQGDSAMYLCASSRGSKGQSTGELFFGEGSRLTVL.

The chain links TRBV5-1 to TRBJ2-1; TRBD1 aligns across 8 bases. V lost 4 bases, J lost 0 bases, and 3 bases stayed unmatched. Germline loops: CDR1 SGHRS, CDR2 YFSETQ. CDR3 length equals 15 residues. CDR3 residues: CASSETGGSYNEQFF. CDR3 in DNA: TGCGCCAGCAGCGAAACAGGGGGCTCCTACAATGAGCAGTTCTTC.

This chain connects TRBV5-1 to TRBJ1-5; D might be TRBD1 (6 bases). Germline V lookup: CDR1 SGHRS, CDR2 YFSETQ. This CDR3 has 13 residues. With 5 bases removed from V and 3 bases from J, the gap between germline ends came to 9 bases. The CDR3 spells CASRGGNNQPQHF. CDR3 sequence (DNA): TGCGCCAGCAGAGGGGGAAACAATCAGCCCCAGCATTTT. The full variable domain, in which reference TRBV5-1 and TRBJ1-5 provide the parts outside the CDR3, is KAGVTQTPRYLIKTRGQQVTLSCSPISGHRSVSWYQQTPGQGLQFLFEYFSETQRNKGNFPGRFSGRQFSNSRSEMNVSTLELGDSALYLCASRGGNNQPQHFGDGTRLSIL.

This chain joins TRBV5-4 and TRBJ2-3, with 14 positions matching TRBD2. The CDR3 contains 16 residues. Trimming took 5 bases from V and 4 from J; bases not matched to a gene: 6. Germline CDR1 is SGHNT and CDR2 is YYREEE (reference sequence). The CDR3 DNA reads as TGTGCCAGCAGACCGGTGACTAGCGGGGGGGCAGATACGCAGTATTTT. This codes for CASRPVTSGGADTQYF. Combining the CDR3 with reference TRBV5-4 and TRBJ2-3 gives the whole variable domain ETGVTQSPTHLIKTRGQQVTLRCSSQSGHNTVSWYQQALGQGPQFIFQYYREEENGRGNFPPRFSGLQFPNYSSELNVNALELDDSALYLCASRPVTSGGADTQYFGPGTRLTVL.

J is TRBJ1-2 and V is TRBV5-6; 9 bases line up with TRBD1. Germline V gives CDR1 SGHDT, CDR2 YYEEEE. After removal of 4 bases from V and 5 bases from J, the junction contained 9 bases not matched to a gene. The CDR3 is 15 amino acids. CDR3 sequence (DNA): TGTGCCAGCAGCCGGGACAGGGCGGGCTTATATGGCTACACCTTC. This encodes CASSRDRAGLYGYTF.

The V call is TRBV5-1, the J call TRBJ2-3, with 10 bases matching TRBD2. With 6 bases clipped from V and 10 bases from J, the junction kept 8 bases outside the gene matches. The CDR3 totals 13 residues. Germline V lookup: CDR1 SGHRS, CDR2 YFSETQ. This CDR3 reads CASTLGGTSAQYF. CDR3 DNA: TGCGCCAGCACCCTTGGTGGGACTAGCGCGCAGTATTTT.

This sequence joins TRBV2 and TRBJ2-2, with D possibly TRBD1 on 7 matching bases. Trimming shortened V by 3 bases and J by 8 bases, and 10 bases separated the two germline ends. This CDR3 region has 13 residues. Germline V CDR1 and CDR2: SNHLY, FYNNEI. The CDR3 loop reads CASSDRGAGELFF. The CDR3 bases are TGTGCCAGCAGTGACAGGGGGGCAGGGGAGCTGTTTTTT. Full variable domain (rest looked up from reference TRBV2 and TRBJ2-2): EPEVTQTPSHQVTQMGQEVILRCVPISNHLYFYWYRQILGQKVEFLVSFYNNEISEKSEIFDDQFSVERPDGSNFTLKIRSTKLEDSAMYFCASSDRGAGELFFGEGSRLTVL.